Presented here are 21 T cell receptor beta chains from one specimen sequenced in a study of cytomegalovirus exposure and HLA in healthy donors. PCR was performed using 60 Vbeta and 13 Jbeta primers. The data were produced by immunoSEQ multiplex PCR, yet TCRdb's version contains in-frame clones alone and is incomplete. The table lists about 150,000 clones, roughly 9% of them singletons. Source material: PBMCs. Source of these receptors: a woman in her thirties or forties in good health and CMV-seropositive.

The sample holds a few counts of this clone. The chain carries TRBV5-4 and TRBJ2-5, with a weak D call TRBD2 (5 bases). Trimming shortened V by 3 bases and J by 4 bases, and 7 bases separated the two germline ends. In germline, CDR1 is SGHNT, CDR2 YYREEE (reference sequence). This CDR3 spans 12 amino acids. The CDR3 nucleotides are TGTGCCAGCAGCTGGGAGAGAGAGACCCAGTACTTC. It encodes CASSWERETQYF. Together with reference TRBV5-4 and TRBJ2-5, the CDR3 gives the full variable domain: ETGVTQSPTHLIKTRGQQVTLRCSSQSGHNTVSWYQQALGQGPQFIFQYYREEENGRGNFPPRFSGLQFPNYSSELNVNALELDDSALYLCASSWERETQYFGPGTRLLVL.

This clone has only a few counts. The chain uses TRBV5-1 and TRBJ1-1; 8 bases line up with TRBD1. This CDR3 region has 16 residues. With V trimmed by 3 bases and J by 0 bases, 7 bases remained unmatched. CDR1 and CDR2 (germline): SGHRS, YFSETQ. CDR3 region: CASSSNRGSMNTEAFF. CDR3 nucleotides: TGCGCCAGCAGCTCAAACAGGGGGTCCATGAACACTGAAGCTTTCTTT.

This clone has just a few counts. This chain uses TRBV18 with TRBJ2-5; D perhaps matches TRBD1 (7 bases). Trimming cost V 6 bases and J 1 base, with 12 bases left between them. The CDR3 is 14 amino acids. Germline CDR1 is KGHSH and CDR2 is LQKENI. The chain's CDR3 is CASSPGGTQETQYF. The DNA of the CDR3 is TGTGCCAGCTCCCCAGGGGGGACCCAAGAGACCCAGTACTTC. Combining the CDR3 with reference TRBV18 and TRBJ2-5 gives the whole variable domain NAGVMQNPRHLVRRRGQEARLRCSPMKGHSHVYWYRQLPEEGLKFMVYLQKENIIDESGMPKERFSAEFPKEGPSILRIQQVVRGDSAAYFCASSPGGTQETQYFGPGTRLLVL.

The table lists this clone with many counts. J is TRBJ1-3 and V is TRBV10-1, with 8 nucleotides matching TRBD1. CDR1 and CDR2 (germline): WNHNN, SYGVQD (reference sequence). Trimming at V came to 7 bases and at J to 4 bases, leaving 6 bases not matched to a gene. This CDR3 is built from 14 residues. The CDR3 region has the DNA TGCGCCAGCACCAGACAGGGGAGGGGAAACACCATATATTTT. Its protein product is CASTRQGRGNTIYF.

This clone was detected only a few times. CDR3 in amino acids: CASSIAGGLDTEAFF. Here the CDR3 DNA reads TGTGCCAGTAGTATAGCTGGAGGGTTGGACACTGAAGCTTTCTTT. The chain couples TRBV19 to TRBJ1-1; D not resolved. V was trimmed by 1 base and J by 3 bases, leaving 12 bases between them. In germline, CDR1 is LNHDA, CDR2 SQIVND (reference sequence). The CDR3 runs to 15 residues. Combining the CDR3 with reference TRBV19 and TRBJ1-1 gives the whole variable domain DGGITQSPKYLFRKEGQNVTLSCEQNLNHDAMYWYRQDPGQGLRLIYYSQIVNDFQKGDIAEGYSVSREKKESFPLTVTSAQKNPTAFYLCASSIAGGLDTEAFFGQGTRLTVV.

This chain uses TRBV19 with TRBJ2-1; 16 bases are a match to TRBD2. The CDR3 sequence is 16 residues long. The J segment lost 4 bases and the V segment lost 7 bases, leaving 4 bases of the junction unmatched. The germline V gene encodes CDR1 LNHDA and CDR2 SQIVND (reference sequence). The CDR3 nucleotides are TGTGCCAGTACCTGGGGACTAGCGGGGGGGTACAATGAGCAGTTCTTC. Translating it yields CASTWGLAGGYNEQFF.

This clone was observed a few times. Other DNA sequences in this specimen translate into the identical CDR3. The CDR3 loop is CASSDEGGLKAFF. DNA for the CDR3: TGTGCCAGCAGTGACGAGGGCGGGCTTAAAGCTTTCTTT. The chain couples TRBV6-1 to TRBJ1-1; no reliable D call. The CDR3 length is 13 residues. V was cut by 3 bases and J by 9 bases, with 14 bases left in between. CDR1 MNHNS and CDR2 SASEGT come from the germline V gene.

CDR3 amino acids: CASSPTSSFTDTQYF. DNA for the CDR3: TGCGCCAGCAGCCCGACTAGCAGCTTCACAGATACGCAGTATTTT. The chain carries TRBV4-1 and TRBJ2-3, with 7 bases matching TRBD2. This CDR3 has 15 amino acids. Germline CDR1 reads MGHRA; CDR2 reads YSYEKL. The V segment lost 4 bases and the J segment 2 bases; nucleotides outside the gene matches: 6.

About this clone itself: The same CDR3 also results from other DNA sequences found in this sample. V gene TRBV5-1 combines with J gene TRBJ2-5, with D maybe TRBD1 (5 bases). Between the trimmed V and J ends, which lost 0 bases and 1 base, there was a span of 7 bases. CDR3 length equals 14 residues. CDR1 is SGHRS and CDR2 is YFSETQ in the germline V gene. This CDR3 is CASSLGQGQETQYF. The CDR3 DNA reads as TGCGCCAGCAGCTTGGGGCAGGGCCAAGAGACCCAGTACTTC. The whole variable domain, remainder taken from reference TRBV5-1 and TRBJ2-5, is KAGVTQTPRYLIKTRGQQVTLSCSPISGHRSVSWYQQTPGQGLQFLFEYFSETQRNKGNFPGRFSGRQFSNSRSEMNVSTLELGDSALYLCASSLGQGQETQYFGPGTRLLVL.

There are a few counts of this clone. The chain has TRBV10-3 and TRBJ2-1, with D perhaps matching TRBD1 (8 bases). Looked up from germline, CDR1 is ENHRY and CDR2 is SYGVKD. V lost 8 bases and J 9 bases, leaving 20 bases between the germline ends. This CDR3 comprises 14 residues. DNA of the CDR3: TGTGCCATCGCACAACTGACAGGGGAGGGTGAGCAGTTCTTC. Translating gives CAIAQLTGEGEQFF.

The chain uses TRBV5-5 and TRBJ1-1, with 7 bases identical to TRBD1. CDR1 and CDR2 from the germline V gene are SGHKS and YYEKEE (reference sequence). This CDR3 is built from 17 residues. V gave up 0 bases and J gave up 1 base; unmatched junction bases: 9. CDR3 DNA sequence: TGTGCCAGCAGCTTGGACAGGGGATATGTTCGGAACACTGAAGCTTTCTTT. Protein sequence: CASSLDRGYVRNTEAFF.

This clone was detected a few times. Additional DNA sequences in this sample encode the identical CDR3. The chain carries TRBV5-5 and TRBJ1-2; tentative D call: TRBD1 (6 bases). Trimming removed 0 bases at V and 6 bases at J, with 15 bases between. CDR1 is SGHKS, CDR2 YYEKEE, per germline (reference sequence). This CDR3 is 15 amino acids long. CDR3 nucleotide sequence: TGTGCCAGCAGCTTGGACAGTAGGGAGGGGGATGGCTACACCTTC. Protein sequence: CASSLDSREGDGYTF.

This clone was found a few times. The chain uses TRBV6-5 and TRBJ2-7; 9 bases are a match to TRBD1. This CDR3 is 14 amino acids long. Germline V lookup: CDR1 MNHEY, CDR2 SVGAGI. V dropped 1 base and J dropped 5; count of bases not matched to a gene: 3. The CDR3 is CASSYFGTGNEQYF. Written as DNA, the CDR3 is TGTGCCAGCAGTTACTTCGGGACAGGGAACGAGCAGTACTTC.

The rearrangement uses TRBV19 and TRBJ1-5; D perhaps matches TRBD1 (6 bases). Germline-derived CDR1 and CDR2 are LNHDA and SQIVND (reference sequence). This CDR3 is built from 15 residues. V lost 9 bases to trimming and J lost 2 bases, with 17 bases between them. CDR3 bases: TGTGCCAGCACATTACAGGGTATTGGCAATCAGCCCCAGCATTTT. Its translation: CASTLQGIGNQPQHF.

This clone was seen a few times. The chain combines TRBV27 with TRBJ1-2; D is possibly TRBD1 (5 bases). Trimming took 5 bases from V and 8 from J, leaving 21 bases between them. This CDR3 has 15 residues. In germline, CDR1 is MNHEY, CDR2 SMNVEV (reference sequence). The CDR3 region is CASSPSGGPLWGYTF. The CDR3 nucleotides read TGTGCCAGCAGTCCCTCGGGGGGACCACTATGGGGCTACACCTTC.

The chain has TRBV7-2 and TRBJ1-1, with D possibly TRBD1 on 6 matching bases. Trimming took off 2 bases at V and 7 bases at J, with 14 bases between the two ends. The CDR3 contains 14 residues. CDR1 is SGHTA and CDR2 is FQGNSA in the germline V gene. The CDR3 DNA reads TGTGCCAGCAGCTTATTGCCAGAAGGGGGTGAAGCTTTCTTT. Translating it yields CASSLLPEGGEAFF.

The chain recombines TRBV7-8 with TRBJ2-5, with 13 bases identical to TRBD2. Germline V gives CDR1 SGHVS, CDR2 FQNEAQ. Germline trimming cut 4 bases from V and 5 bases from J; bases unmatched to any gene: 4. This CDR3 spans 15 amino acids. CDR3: CASSWGLAGKETQYF. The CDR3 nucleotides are TGTGCCAGCAGCTGGGGACTAGCGGGAAAGGAGACCCAGTACTTC.

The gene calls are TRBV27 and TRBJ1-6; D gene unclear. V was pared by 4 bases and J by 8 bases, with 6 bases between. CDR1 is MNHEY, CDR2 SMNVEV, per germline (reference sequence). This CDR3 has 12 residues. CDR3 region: CASSYPDSPLHF. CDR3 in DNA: TGTGCCAGCAGTTACCCAGATTCACCCCTCCACTTT.

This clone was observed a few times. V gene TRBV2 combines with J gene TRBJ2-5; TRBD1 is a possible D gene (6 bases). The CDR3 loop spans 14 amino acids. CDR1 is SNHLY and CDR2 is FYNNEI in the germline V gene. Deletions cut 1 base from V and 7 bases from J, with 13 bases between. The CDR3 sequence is CASSEGRGPGTQYF. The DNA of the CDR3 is TGTGCCAGCAGTGAAGGCAGGGGCCCGGGGACCCAGTACTTC.

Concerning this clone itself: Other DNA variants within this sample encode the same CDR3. In DNA form, the CDR3 reads TGTGCCAGCAGTTCACTAGCGGGGGGAACCTACGAGCAGTACTTC. This codes for CASSSLAGGTYEQYF. This chain links TRBV6-1 with TRBJ2-7, with 12 bases matching TRBD2. Germline-derived CDR1 and CDR2 are MNHNS and SASEGT. This CDR3 spans 15 amino acids. The ends lost 5 bases at V and 2 bases at J; junction bases unmatched: 4.

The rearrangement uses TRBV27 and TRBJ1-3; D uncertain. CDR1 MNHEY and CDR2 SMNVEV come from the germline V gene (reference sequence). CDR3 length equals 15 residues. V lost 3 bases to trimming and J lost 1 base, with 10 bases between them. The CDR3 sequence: CASSLRSKSGNTIYF. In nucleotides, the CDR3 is TGTGCCAGCAGTTTGAGGTCAAAATCTGGAAACACCATATATTTT.